The 20 T cell receptor beta chains below come from one sample, sequenced in a study of brain T cells in children with intractable seizures. The data were produced by immunoSEQ multiplex PCR, yet TCRdb's version contains in-frame clones alone and is incomplete. This table has around 340,000 clones, 93% appearing once. Documented time point: blood from clinic visit 5 months post-surgery; TSC patient then seizure free. Sequences were derived from peripheral blood, sampled roughly 5 months after surgery. Every receptor here comes from a boy younger than two with tuberous sclerosis and intractable seizures.

The sample holds one count of this clone. V is TRBV27 and J is TRBJ1-2, with 11 bases lining up with TRBD1. The CDR3 loop spans 14 amino acids. Losses at the gene ends were 5 bases for V and 6 bases for J; bases not matched to a gene: 5. Germline V lookup: CDR1 MNHEY, CDR2 SMNVEV (reference sequence). CDR3 amino acids: CASSQDRGLNGYTF. CDR3 nucleotide sequence: TGTGCCAGCAGTCAGGACAGGGGGCTAAATGGCTACACCTTC.

J is TRBJ1-4 and V is TRBV7-9; D gene ambiguous. Trimming removed 5 bases from V and 4 bases from J, with 8 bases in between. The V gene's germline CDR1 is SEHNR and CDR2 FQNEAQ (reference sequence). The CDR3 spans 13 residues. CDR3 loop: CASSPQRNEKLFF. CDR3 nucleotides: TGTGCCAGCAGCCCTCAGCGTAATGAAAAACTGTTTTTT.

The chain combines TRBV24-1 with TRBJ2-3; D call uncertain. Trimming took 4 bases from V and 4 from J, leaving 14 bases between them. This CDR3 has 15 residues. The germline CDR1 and CDR2 sequences are KGHDR and SFDVKD. The CDR3 sequence is CATSDASMGADTQYF. The CDR3 DNA reads TGTGCCACCAGTGACGCCTCAATGGGTGCAGATACGCAGTATTTT.

This rearrangement joins TRBV15 to TRBJ2-1, with D tentatively TRBD1 (5 bases). The CDR3 spans 18 residues. CDR1 and CDR2 from the germline V gene are LNHNV and YYDKDF (reference sequence). The germline V and J ends were trimmed by 0 bases and 4 bases, with 19 bases remaining between them. The CDR3 DNA reads TGTGCCACCAGCAGAGATCCTTGGGGCAGCAGACGGTACAATGAGCAGTTCTTC. Amino acids: CATSRDPWGSRRYNEQFF.

The count of this clone is one. The chain links TRBV10-3 to TRBJ2-7; no definite D call. CDR3 length equals 15 residues. With 4 bases removed from V and 2 bases from J, the gap between germline ends came to 15 bases. The germline gives CDR1 ENHRY, CDR2 SYGVKD. The CDR3 coding sequence is TGTGCCATCAGTGCGGCTCAAGGTAATACCTACGAGCAGTACTTC. Its protein product is CAISAAQGNTYEQYF.

The chain links TRBV5-1 to TRBJ2-3, with a possible D match to TRBD2 (6 bases). The ends were cut back, 0 bases at V and 2 bases at J, with 13 bases in the middle. This CDR3 contains 16 residues. CDR1 and CDR2 from the germline V gene are SGHRS and YFSETQ. The CDR3, as DNA: TGCGCCAGCAGCTTGGTGGGGGGTGAGAACACAGATACGCAGTATTTT. This codes for CASSLVGGENTDTQYF.

The CDR3 DNA is TGTGCCAGCAGCTTTTCAGGGGAGGACATTCAGTACTTC. Translated, it gives CASSFSGEDIQYF. This chain joins TRBV7-9 and TRBJ2-4; the D call may be TRBD1 or TRBD2 (6 bases each). Germline V gene data show CDR1 as SEHNR and CDR2 as FQNEAQ (reference sequence). V dropped 3 bases and J dropped 8 bases, with 11 bases sitting between them. The CDR3 runs to 13 residues.

V is TRBV9 and J is TRBJ2-5; the D is unclear. The CDR3 runs 14 residues. Germline values: CDR1 SGDLS, CDR2 YYNGEE. The ends were cut back, 1 base at V and 2 bases at J, with 9 bases in the middle. CDR3 loop: CASSVSPSQETQYF. The CDR3 DNA reads TGTGCCAGCAGCGTATCTCCCTCACAAGAGACCCAGTACTTC.

The V call is TRBV9, the J call TRBJ1-2; maybe TRBD1 (5 bases). V was pared by 3 bases and J by 3 bases, with 9 bases between. The CDR3 spans 13 residues. Germline CDR1 is SGDLS and CDR2 is YYNGEE. CDR3 DNA sequence: TGTGCCAGCAGCGGGGGGACTCACTATGGCTACACCTTC. Protein sequence: CASSGGTHYGYTF.

This clone appeared once. Other DNA sequences in the sample encode the same CDR3. The chain carries TRBV20-1 and TRBJ2-3; no firm D call. Trimming left V 4 bases short and J 3 bases short, with 5 bases between. This CDR3 is 11 amino acids long. Germline V gene sequence: CDR1 DFQATT, CDR2 SNEGSKA (reference sequence). CDR3 sequence: CSATRTDTQYF. The CDR3 DNA is TGCAGTGCTACCCGTACAGATACGCAGTATTTT.

This clone was recorded only once. The chain combines TRBV11-3 with TRBJ1-1; D may be TRBD1 (5 bases). Trimming stripped 5 bases from V and 3 bases from J, with 16 bases between. There are 15 residues in the CDR3. Per germline, CDR1 SGHNT and CDR2 YENEEA. The CDR3 nucleotides are TGTGCCAGCAGCGAATACCAACAGGAGCACACTGAAGCTTTCTTT. Residues: CASSEYQQEHTEAFF.

This rearrangement joins TRBV24-1 to TRBJ1-4, with TRBD1 identical over 8 bases. The ends lost 5 bases at V and 5 bases at J; junction bases unmatched: 6. Per the germline V gene, CDR1 is KGHDR and CDR2 is SFDVKD. There are 15 residues in the CDR3. This CDR3 reads CATSAGQGLNEKLFF. The CDR3 coding sequence is TGTGCCACCAGTGCAGGACAGGGACTAAATGAAAAACTGTTTTTT.

The chain couples TRBV19 to TRBJ1-2, with TRBD1 matching over 11 bases. The length of the CDR3 is 14 residues. The V segment lost 3 bases and the J segment 7 bases; nucleotides outside the gene matches: 4. CDR1 and CDR2 (germline): LNHDA, SQIVND (reference sequence). CDR3 DNA: TGTGCCAGTAGTATCACCGGGACAGGGGGTGGCTACACCTTC. It encodes CASSITGTGGGYTF. The whole variable domain, remainder taken from reference TRBV19 and TRBJ1-2, is DGGITQSPKYLFRKEGQNVTLSCEQNLNHDAMYWYRQDPGQGLRLIYYSQIVNDFQKGDIAEGYSVSREKKESFPLTVTSAQKNPTAFYLCASSITGTGGGYTFGSGTRLTVV.

The chain couples TRBV11-1 to TRBJ1-2; tentatively, D is TRBD1 (5 bases). CDR3 size: 14 residues. Germline V gene lookup returns CDR1 SGHAT and CDR2 FQDESV (reference sequence). V lost 5 bases and J 0 bases, leaving 10 bases between the germline ends. CDR3 DNA: TGTGCCAGCAGCCAGACAGTTTCTAACTATGGCTACACCTTC. Its protein is CASSQTVSNYGYTF.

The rearrangement joins TRBV24-1 to TRBJ2-1; TRBD1 matches 9 bases. Germline V gene lookup returns CDR1 KGHDR and CDR2 SFDVKD. Losses at the gene ends were 3 bases for V and 9 bases for J; bases not matched to a gene: 8. The CDR3 extends over 15 amino acids. The CDR3 is CATSDGTGLGGEQFF. The CDR3 nucleotides are TGTGCCACCAGTGATGGGACAGGGCTCGGAGGTGAGCAGTTCTTC.

The genes are TRBV6-4 and TRBJ1-2; TRBD1 matches 9 bases. Per germline, CDR1 MRHNA and CDR2 SNTAGT. This CDR3 is built from 15 residues. Trimming took 6 bases from V and 2 from J; bases not matched to a gene: 7. This CDR3 reads CASSSTGTGNYGYTF. CDR3 bases: TGTGCCAGCAGCAGTACTGGGACAGGGAACTATGGCTACACCTTC.

The CDR3 reads CASSHSGRGYTGELFF. Here the CDR3 DNA reads TGTGCCAGCAGCCATAGCGGGAGAGGGTACACCGGGGAGCTGTTTTTT. The chain employs TRBV7-9 and TRBJ2-2, with TRBD2 identical over 9 bases. The CDR3 covers 16 residues. V lost 5 bases and J lost 3; bases outside the gene matches: 7. Per the germline V gene, CDR1 is SEHNR and CDR2 is FQNEAQ (reference sequence).

Concerning this clone: Other DNA variants within this sample encode the same CDR3. V is TRBV25-1 and J is TRBJ2-7; D is unclear. Between the trimmed V and J ends, which lost 1 base and 4 bases, there was a span of 2 bases. The CDR3 is 11 residues long. Germline assignment: CDR1 MGHDK and CDR2 SYGVNS. The CDR3 coding sequence is TGTGCCAGCAGTGAATCTTACGAGCAGTACTTC. Translation: CASSESYEQYF.

The DNA for the CDR3 is TGTGCCAGTAGTTTGCCGGGACAGGGGACCTATGGCTACACCTTC. It yields the protein CASSLPGQGTYGYTF. V is TRBV19 and J is TRBJ1-2; 10 bases match TRBD1. Per the germline V gene, CDR1 is LNHDA and CDR2 is SQIVND (reference sequence). V lost 5 bases, J lost 4 bases, and 7 bases stayed unmatched. The CDR3 sequence is 15 residues long.

The V and J genes are TRBV10-3 and TRBJ2-7; maybe TRBD2 (6 bases). With 6 bases removed from V and 3 bases from J, the gap between germline ends came to 15 bases. In germline, CDR1 is ENHRY, CDR2 SYGVKD. CDR3 length equals 14 residues. The DNA for the CDR3 is TGTGCCATCAGCACATCGGGACTCCTCTACGAGCAGTACTTC. This codes for CAISTSGLLYEQYF.